This TCR beta chain was sequenced for a study of blood T cells in healthy people across ages. The germline V gene has CDR1 DFQATT and CDR2 SNEGSKA (reference sequence). V lost 1 base and J lost 2; bases outside the gene matches: 7. The CDR3 spans 16 residues. Alongside a J-beta primer mix, a sample-barcoded 5' primer served in a second PCR lasting about 6 to 12 cycles. Every molecule of cDNA carried a tag from a template-switch adaptor with 12 random nucleotides. MiXCR was run by TCRdb on the 5' RACE reads, yielding one entry per CDR3 protein. The sample has over 700,000 distinct CDR3 sequences; around a quarter are singletons. This sample also appeared in a second study, on T cells of mothers and their children. According to that study: Sample barcodes and 2-4 random nucleotides came from the second PCR's M1S primer.

The chain has TRBV20-1 and TRBJ2-3; 9 bases match TRBD2. The TCR originated in a boy younger than 18 in good health. The sequencing sample was made of blood. This chain's CDR3 is CSARVASGAHTDTQYF. CDR3 in DNA: TGCAGTGCTAGAGTTGCTAGCGGGGCCCACACAGATACGCAGTATTTT.